This T cell receptor (beta chain) appears in the sequencing data of a study of brain metastases from non-small cell lung cancer. Study-wide findings and caveats: Compared with their matched primary tumors, approximately 68% of brain metastases showed expanded T-cell clones. TCR repertoires overlapped largely between brain metastases and matched primaries. Fewer infiltrating T cells were found in brain metastases than primaries.

The CDR3 is made up of 15 amino acids. The V and J ends lost 0 bases and 8 bases respectively, with 14 bases between them. Germline loops: CDR1 LGHNA, CDR2 YSLEER. As for this clone: Its antigen is unidentified.

Clones were sequenced by immunoSEQ multiplex PCR, and TCRdb holds only the in-frame ones, with some missing. The sample records over 2,500 clones, around 90% being singletons. Sequenced input: primary lung tumor tissue. The chain uses TRBV4-3 and TRBJ2-1; TRBD2 might be the D (5 bases). The receptor comes from a donor aged 40 or over with non-small cell lung cancer. The CDR3 DNA follows: TGCGCCAGCAGCCAAGAGGAGGCAGGAGGCCATGAGCAGTTCTTC. Translation gives CASSQEEAGGHEQFF.